A single sample is the source of the 20 T cell receptor beta chains below, sequenced in a study of cytomegalovirus exposure and HLA in healthy donors listed by TCRdb under 2017. Receptor libraries were prepared by the immunoSEQ multiplex PCR assay. For the multiplex PCR, a mixture combining 60 forward primers for TCR Vbeta segments and 13 reverse primers for TCR Jbeta segments was used. The table comes from immuneACCESS by way of TCRdb, which keeps in-frame sequences with V and J called. Part of the clones is missing from these tables; in studies checked, under half for an unresolved V gene and the rest for unknown reasons. The sample table contains roughly 230,000 clones; only one count was recorded for around 90% of them. About 1.5% of the sample is in the top ten clones. The sample taken for sequencing was PBMCs. The origin of the receptors is a girl aged 2-10 years in good health and CMV-seronegative.

The CDR3 loop is CASSPGQGFEEKLFF. CDR3 coding DNA: TGTGCCAGCAGCCCGGGACAGGGCTTTGAGGAAAAACTGTTTTTT. The rearrangement links TRBV7-9 to TRBJ1-4, with 9 nucleotides matching TRBD1. The germline gives CDR1 SEHNR, CDR2 FQNEAQ (reference sequence). J lost 8 bases, V lost 5 bases, and 9 bases had no gene match. The CDR3 runs to 15 residues.

The chain has TRBV6-1 and TRBJ2-1, with 10 nucleotides matching TRBD1. CDR1 and CDR2 from the germline V gene are MNHNS and SASEGT. V shed 3 bases, J shed 1 base, and the junction held 6 bases outside the gene matches. This CDR3 region has 17 residues. The CDR3 coding sequence is TGTGCCAGCAGTGACCGTCAGGGACAGGGGTCCTACAATGAGCAGTTCTTC. This codes for CASSDRQGQGSYNEQFF.

The rearrangement uses TRBV19 and TRBJ2-3; possibly TRBD2 for D (6 bases). The germline V gene has CDR1 LNHDA and CDR2 SQIVND (reference sequence). The CDR3 length is 14 residues. The V gene lost 4 bases and the J gene lost 1 base, with 9 bases spanning the gap. The CDR3 nucleotides are TGTGCCAGTAGTACGCCTAGCGGCACAGATACGCAGTATTTT. Encoded protein: CASSTPSGTDTQYF.

This chain links TRBV6-5 with TRBJ2-2; 10 bases align to TRBD2. Germline trimming cut 7 bases from V and 7 bases from J; bases unmatched to any gene: 6. Germline V gives CDR1 MNHEY, CDR2 SVGAGI. The CDR3 extends over 14 amino acids. CDR3 coding DNA: TGTGCCAGCACCATAATAGCGGGAGGCGGGGAGCTGTTTTTT. Translated, it gives CASTIIAGGGELFF.

Written as DNA, the CDR3 is TGTGCCAGCAGCGTAGACGCTAGCGGGGGGTCCCACTACGAGCAGTACTTC. Its translation is CASSVDASGGSHYEQYF. This chain uses TRBV9 with TRBJ2-7; 11 nucleotides match TRBD2. Germline CDR1 and CDR2: SGDLS and YYNGEE. The junction had 8 bases not matched to a gene; V was cut back by 0 bases and J by 3 bases. The CDR3 covers 17 residues.

This chain links TRBV4-1 with TRBJ2-3, with unresolved D. This CDR3 has 14 residues. Trimming removed 4 bases from V and 0 bases from J, with 8 bases in between. Germline assignment: CDR1 MGHRA and CDR2 YSYEKL. The CDR3 coding sequence is TGCGCCAGCAGCCCCGATACTAGCACAGATACGCAGTATTTT. Its protein product is CASSPDTSTDTQYF.

The rearrangement links TRBV5-1 to TRBJ2-7, with D maybe TRBD1 (6 bases). This CDR3 comprises 13 residues. Between the trimmed V and J ends, which lost 2 bases and 5 bases, there was a span of 11 bases. Germline V gene data show CDR1 as SGHRS and CDR2 as YFSETQ. The CDR3: CASSFTGSHEQYF. Here the CDR3 DNA reads TGCGCCAGCAGCTTCACAGGGTCCCACGAGCAGTACTTC.

In regard to this clone: The sample carries other DNA sequences with the same CDR3. The genes are TRBV7-9 and TRBJ2-2, with D uncertain. CDR1 and CDR2 (germline): SEHNR, FQNEAQ (reference sequence). This CDR3 spans 12 amino acids. Trimming removed 5 bases from V and 5 bases from J, with 6 bases in between. The CDR3 coding sequence is TGTGCCAGCAGCCCCCGTACCGGGGAGCTGTTTTTT. Translated, it gives CASSPRTGELFF.

The chain carries TRBV27 and TRBJ1-1, with D unclear. CDR1 and CDR2 (germline): MNHEY, SMNVEV (reference sequence). The CDR3 loop spans 13 amino acids. Trimming left V 6 bases short and J 1 base short, with 9 bases between. In DNA form, the CDR3 reads TGTGCCAGCAGAAAAACAGAGAACACTGAAGCTTTCTTT. Protein: CASRKTENTEAFF.

The gene calls are TRBV11-2 and TRBJ2-1, with 16 positions matching TRBD2. The CDR3 sequence is 18 residues long. The J segment lost 0 bases and the V segment lost 6 bases, leaving 5 bases of the junction unmatched. Germline loops: CDR1 SGHAT, CDR2 FQNNGV. The DNA for the CDR3 is TGTGCCAGCAGAGAGGGACTAGCGGGAGGGGGCTCCTACAATGAGCAGTTCTTC. It specifies CASREGLAGGGSYNEQFF.

This chain links TRBV28 with TRBJ1-5; D is undetermined. Trimming removed 2 bases at V and 2 bases at J, with 10 bases between. CDR1 MDHEN and CDR2 SYDVKM come from the germline V gene. CDR3 length: 15 residues. As DNA, the CDR3 is TGTGCCAGCAGTTTAGGGAGTGGCGGCAATCAGCCCCAGCATTTT. Amino acids: CASSLGSGGNQPQHF. Supplemented by reference TRBV28 and TRBJ1-5, the full variable domain reads DVKVTQSSRYLVKRTGEKVFLECVQDMDHENMFWYRQDPGLGLRLIYFSYDVKMKEKGDIPEGYSVSREKKERFSLILESASTNQTSMYLCASSLGSGGNQPQHFGDGTRLSIL.

In this sample, this clone turned up once. The DNA of the CDR3 is TGTGCCAGCAGTTTCAGGGATCAGCCCCAGCATTTT. Its protein is CASSFRDQPQHF. The chain employs TRBV6-6 and TRBJ1-5; D might be TRBD1 (5 bases). CDR3 length equals 12 residues. V was clipped by 4 bases and J by 5 bases, with 6 bases between them. CDR1 is MNHNY and CDR2 is SVGAGI in the germline V gene (reference sequence).

This clone has just a few counts. This sequence joins TRBV10-3 and TRBJ1-1; 8 positions match TRBD1. CDR1 is ENHRY, CDR2 SYGVKD, per germline. There are 13 residues in the CDR3. The J segment lost 7 bases and the V segment lost 10 bases, leaving 11 bases of the junction unmatched. CDR3: CATRDRLSDEAFF. The CDR3 DNA reads TGTGCCACCAGGGACAGGCTATCCGATGAAGCTTTCTTT.

The rearrangement uses TRBV5-1 and TRBJ1-1, with D maybe TRBD1 (6 bases). CDR3 length: 15 amino acids. The ends were cut back, 1 base at V and 0 bases at J, with 10 bases in the middle. The V gene's germline CDR1 is SGHRS and CDR2 YFSETQ. The CDR3 region is CASSLTGKVNTEAFF. CDR3 nucleotide sequence: TGCGCCAGCAGCTTGACAGGGAAGGTGAACACTGAAGCTTTCTTT.

V gene TRBV11-2 combines with J gene TRBJ1-1; possible D gene TRBD1, 5 bases. Germline lookup yields CDR1 SGHAT and CDR2 FQNNGV. Trimming removed 5 bases from V and 2 bases from J, with 9 bases in between. The CDR3 runs 13 residues. CDR3 DNA: TGTGCCAGCAGCCGAGACAGCAACACTGAAGCTTTCTTT. It translates to CASSRDSNTEAFF.

The genes are TRBV9 and TRBJ2-5, with D tentatively TRBD1 (5 bases). CDR1 SGDLS and CDR2 YYNGEE come from the germline V gene. The CDR3 totals 14 residues. V was clipped by 4 bases and J by 1 base, with 11 bases between them. The CDR3 DNA reads TGTGCCAGCAGCCACAGGATTCTCCAAGAGACCCAGTACTTC. Translating it yields CASSHRILQETQYF. Supplemented by reference TRBV9 and TRBJ2-5, the full variable domain reads DSGVTQTPKHLITATGQRVTLRCSPRSGDLSVYWYQQSLDQGLQFLIQYYNGEERAKGNILERFSAQQFPDLHSELNLSSLELGDSALYFCASSHRILQETQYFGPGTRLLVL.

The chain is built from TRBV29-1 and TRBJ2-7, with 8 bases aligning to TRBD1. Germline CDR1 SQVTM, CDR2 ANQGSEA. This CDR3 contains 12 residues. The V and J ends lost 6 bases and 3 bases, in that order; junction bases with no gene match: 4. The CDR3 sequence is CSVAGTGYEQYF. Here the CDR3 DNA reads TGCAGCGTAGCCGGGACAGGCTACGAGCAGTACTTC.

The gene calls are TRBV29-1 and TRBJ1-2, with TRBD1 as a possible D gene (5 bases). The CDR3 loop spans 14 amino acids. V lost 5 bases, J lost 0 bases, and 13 bases lay in between. Germline V gene lookup returns CDR1 SQVTM and CDR2 ANQGSEA. The CDR3 region is CSVRSGGANYGYTF. CDR3 DNA: TGCAGCGTTAGGTCGGGGGGGGCTAACTATGGCTACACCTTC.

The chain is built from TRBV28 and TRBJ1-6, with TRBD1 matching over 7 bases. The CDR3 length is 13 residues. Germline assignment: CDR1 MDHEN and CDR2 SYDVKM. V lost 5 bases and J lost 11; bases outside the gene matches: 6. In DNA form, the CDR3 reads TGTGCCAGCAGTCCAGACAGGGCAACACCCCTCCACTTT. Translation gives CASSPDRATPLHF.

CDR3 residues: CASSEGGGLEENEQFF. In nucleotides, the CDR3 is TGCGCCAGCAGTGAGGGCGGGGGGCTTGAGGAAAATGAGCAGTTCTTC. The chain combines TRBV10-1 with TRBJ2-1; TRBD2 aligns across 8 bases. Unmatched junction bases numbered 10, after V lost 2 bases and J lost 7 bases. This CDR3 spans 16 amino acids. Germline CDR1 and CDR2: WNHNN and SYGVQD (reference sequence).